The rows below give T cell receptor beta chains drawn from one sample of a study of cytomegalovirus exposure and HLA in healthy donors. Assay used: immunoSEQ multiplex PCR; TCRdb lists only in-frame clones, some missing. The sample lists more than 110,000 clones, approximately 80% occurring once. Sequenced input: PBMCs. These receptors originate from a young man in good health and CMV-seropositive. Both conserved end residues are part of each CDR3. Each record gives: V gene, J gene, D gene, clone size, CDR3 DNA, CDR3 protein. D genes are given only for firm matches. The size entry is marked missing in some rows and otherwise reads once, few, many or a size class.

>TRBV5-4|TRBJ2-3|-|-
TGTGCCAGCAGCGTCGTAGGAGGCACAGATACGCAGTATTTT
CASSVVGGTDTQYF
>TRBV7-6|TRBJ2-6|TRBD1|-
TGTGCCAGCAGTACAGGGGTAGGGGCCAACGTCCTGACTTTC
CASSTGVGANVLTF
>TRBV2|TRBJ1-3|TRBD1|-
TGTGCCAGCAGTGCGGACAGGGGGACTGGAAACACCATATATTTT
CASSADRGTGNTIYF
>TRBV15|TRBJ2-7|-|-
TGTGCCACCAGCAGAGATCTGGGGCTCTCCTACGAGCAGTACTTC
CATSRDLGLSYEQYF
>TRBV30|TRBJ1-5|TRBD1|-
TGTGCCTGGAGTGCCCCGACAGGGCTCAATCAGCCCCAGCATTTT
CAWSAPTGLNQPQHF
>TRBV2|TRBJ1-2|-|-
TGTGCCAGCACTGAGAACAGTATCGGGAGCTACACCTTC
CASTENSIGSYTF
>TRBV19|TRBJ2-1|TRBD2|-
TGTGCCACCTTGGGACAACCGGGACTAGCGGGGATCAATGAGCAGTTCTTC
CATLGQPGLAGINEQFF
>TRBV7-8|TRBJ1-1|-|few
TGTGCCAGCAGCTTAGGTCGGGGGAACACTGAAGCTTTCTTT
CASSLGRGNTEAFF
>TRBV6-5|TRBJ2-5|-|-
TGTGCCAGCAGCCGTCCAACAGGGTTCAAGACCCAGTACTTC
CASSRPTGFKTQYF
>TRBV19|TRBJ1-5|TRBD1|-
TGTGCCAGTAGTATGACAGGGGGCCCTCAGCCCCAGCATTTT
CASSMTGGPQPQHF
>TRBV6-4|TRBJ1-4|-|-
TGTGCCAGCACCCTCATAGCCGCAACTAATGAAAAACTGTTTTTT
CASTLIAATNEKLFF
>TRBV18|TRBJ2-1|TRBD1|-
TGTGCCAGCTCACTTCTTGAACAGGGGAATGAGCAGTTCTTC
CASSLLEQGNEQFF
>TRBV18|TRBJ2-2|-|once
TGTGCCAGCTCATTCCCAGGGAATTCGGCCGGGGAGCTGTTTTTT
CASSFPGNSAGELFF
>TRBV6-6|TRBJ1-4|TRBD1|few
TGTGCCAGCAGGCCGGGACAGGTCAATGAAAAACTGTTTTTT
CASRPGQVNEKLFF
>TRBV9|TRBJ1-4|-|-
TGTGCCAGCAGCTCCCCGGTCGGGGATGAAAAACTGTTTTTT
CASSSPVGDEKLFF
>TRBV9|TRBJ2-3|-|-
TGTGCCAGCACTCTCGGGATAAGCACAGATACGCAGTATTTT
CASTLGISTDTQYF
>TRBV5-5|TRBJ2-3|-|-
TGTGCCAGCAAGCGGGGAGGGGGTCGAGATACGCAGTATTTT
CASKRGGGRDTQYF
>TRBV27|TRBJ2-7|TRBD1|-
TGTGCCAGCAGTTCCCGGACAGGTGGCTCCTACGAGCAGTACTTC
CASSSRTGGSYEQYF
>TRBV29-1|TRBJ1-1|-|-
TGCAGCGTTGAACGGCAGGGCGACACTGAAGCTTTCTTT
CSVERQGDTEAFF
>TRBV7-9|TRBJ1-3|-|-
TGTGCCAGCAGGTCATCCTCTGGAAACACCATATATTTT
CASRSSSGNTIYF
>TRBV4-1|TRBJ1-6|TRBD1|-
TGCGCCAGCGGGACAGGGCTTAATTCACCCCTCCACTTT
CASGTGLNSPLHF
>TRBV7-6|TRBJ1-6|TRBD1|-
TGTGCCAGCAGCCCCGAGGGACAGGGAGTTAATTCACCCCTCCACTTT
CASSPEGQGVNSPLHF
>TRBV5-1|TRBJ2-3|TRBD1|-
TGCGCCAGCAAGCCGACCGGGACAGGGGGCTTAGATACGCAGTATTTT
CASKPTGTGGLDTQYF